Listed here are 27 T cell receptor beta chains from one sample, sequenced in a study of blood T cell repertoires in COVID-19. Produced via immunoSEQ multiplex PCR; TCRdb's table is partial and in-frame only. The repertoire holds some 220,000 clones, with 80% to 85% as singletons. The sample consisted of peripheral blood. Receptors originate from a woman in her 30s who had recovered from COVID-19.

In this sample, this clone turned up once. The rearrangement joins TRBV19 to TRBJ2-7; D gene uncertain. Trimming removed 5 bases at V and 0 bases at J, with 8 bases between. This CDR3 has 13 residues. The germline gives CDR1 LNHDA, CDR2 SQIVND (reference sequence). The CDR3 loop reads CASSQTSSYEQYF. The CDR3 nucleotides are TGTGCCAGTAGTCAAACCAGCTCCTACGAGCAGTACTTC.

The rearrangement links TRBV9 to TRBJ1-2, with D tentatively TRBD1 (5 bases). The CDR3 loop spans 17 amino acids. Trimming removed 4 bases from V and 0 bases from J, with 19 bases in between. Germline CDR1 and CDR2: SGDLS and YYNGEE. The CDR3 sequence is CASSRPGGGVSNYGYTF. CDR3 bases: TGTGCCAGCAGCCGCCCCGGGGGAGGAGTTTCTAACTATGGCTACACCTTC.

In its sample, this clone was seen a few times. The V gene is TRBV19, the J gene TRBJ1-1, with 7 positions matching TRBD1. The CDR3 totals 14 residues. Germline V gives CDR1 LNHDA, CDR2 SQIVND (reference sequence). Losses at the gene ends were 2 bases for V and 3 bases for J; bases not matched to a gene: 3. The CDR3 coding sequence is TGTGCCAGTAGTATAACAGGGGCGGACACTGAAGCTTTCTTT. Residues: CASSITGADTEAFF.

This CDR3 reads CAWGTVEQYF. The CDR3 nucleotides read TGTGCCTGGGGGACAGTCGAGCAGTACTTC. V usage is TRBV30 and J usage is TRBJ2-7; 7 nucleotides align to TRBD1. J was trimmed by 6 bases and V by 5 bases; bases with no gene match: 1. The CDR3 length is 10 residues. Per the germline V gene, CDR1 is GTSNPN and CDR2 is SVGIG (reference sequence).

Remarks on this clone: The same CDR3 is also encoded by other DNA sequences in this sample. The genes are TRBV27 and TRBJ2-2; D gene unclear. Germline V lookup: CDR1 MNHEY, CDR2 SMNVEV (reference sequence). The CDR3 loop spans 14 amino acids. V lost 4 bases and J lost 1, with 7 bases in between. The CDR3 DNA reads TGTGCCAGCAGTTCCTTAATGAACACCGGGGAGCTGTTTTTT. As protein: CASSSLMNTGELFF.

The chain couples TRBV7-2 to TRBJ1-2; 9 positions match TRBD1. The CDR3 covers 16 residues. The germline gives CDR1 SGHTA, CDR2 FQGNSA. Trimming removed 0 bases from V and 5 bases from J; junction bases left unmatched: 7. CDR3 protein: CASSLAAGQGIYGYTF. CDR3 DNA sequence: TGTGCCAGCAGCTTAGCCGCGGGACAGGGAATATATGGCTACACCTTC.

The genes are TRBV30 and TRBJ2-3; TRBD2 agrees at 7 bases. Unmatched junction bases numbered 7, after V lost 1 base and J lost 9 bases. The CDR3 is made up of 13 amino acids. Germline CDR1 is GTSNPN and CDR2 is SVGIG (reference sequence). CDR3 in amino acids: CAWSEWEGRTQYF. CDR3 coding DNA: TGTGCCTGGAGTGAATGGGAGGGCCGCACGCAGTATTTT. The entire variable domain, with the rest obtained from reference TRBV30 and TRBJ2-3, is as follows: SQTIHQWPATLVQPVGSPLSLECTVEGTSNPNLYWYRQAAGRGLQLLFYSVGIGQISSEVPQNLSASRPQDRQFILSSKKLLLSDSGFYLCAWSEWEGRTQYFGPGTRLTVL.

The chain joins TRBV19 to TRBJ2-2; TRBD2 matches 7 bases. CDR3 length equals 16 residues. The V segment lost 4 bases and the J segment 0 bases; nucleotides outside the gene matches: 5. Germline-derived CDR1 and CDR2 are LNHDA and SQIVND (reference sequence). The chain's CDR3 is CASSKAAGANTGELFF. As DNA, the CDR3 is TGTGCCAGTAGTAAGGCGGCGGGGGCGAACACCGGGGAGCTGTTTTTT. The full variable domain, completed using reference TRBV19 and TRBJ2-2, is DGGITQSPKYLFRKEGQNVTLSCEQNLNHDAMYWYRQDPGQGLRLIYYSQIVNDFQKGDIAEGYSVSREKKESFPLTVTSAQKNPTAFYLCASSKAAGANTGELFFGEGSRLTVL.

The chain is built from TRBV7-6 and TRBJ1-2; D is perhaps TRBD1 (6 bases). CDR1 is SGHVS and CDR2 is FNYEAQ in the germline V gene. This CDR3 comprises 16 residues. Trimming removed 0 bases from V and 4 bases from J, with 15 bases in between. The CDR3 is CASSLAVRGGSYGYTF. DNA for the CDR3: TGTGCCAGCAGCTTAGCGGTGAGAGGGGGAAGCTATGGCTACACCTTC.

The rearrangement links TRBV5-4 to TRBJ2-7; tentatively, D is TRBD1 (6 bases). Germline V CDR1 and CDR2: SGHNT, YYREEE (reference sequence). The CDR3 contains 13 residues. The germline V and J ends were trimmed by 5 bases and 5 bases, with 14 bases remaining between them. CDR3: CASSPQAGDEQYF. The CDR3 DNA reads TGTGCCAGCAGTCCTCAGGCAGGGGACGAGCAGTACTTC.

The V call is TRBV12-5, the J call TRBJ1-3; unclear D gene. Germline CDR1 and CDR2: LGHNT and FRNRAP. The CDR3 has 14 residues. The V and J ends lost 3 bases and 0 bases respectively, with 6 bases between them. This CDR3 is CASGFISSGNTIYF. The CDR3 coding sequence is TGTGCTAGTGGTTTCATCAGCTCTGGAAACACCATATATTTT.

The chain is built from TRBV3-1 (or the pseudogene TRBV3-2) and TRBJ2-1; 9 nucleotides line up with TRBD2. The germline V gene has CDR1 LGHDT and CDR2 YNNKEL (reference sequence). The V segment lost 4 bases and the J segment 5 bases; nucleotides outside the gene matches: 6. CDR3 length: 15 amino acids. CDR3 residues: CASSRRTSEDNEQFF. The DNA for the CDR3 is TGTGCCAGCAGCCGTCGGACTAGCGAGGACAATGAGCAGTTCTTC.

This clone was observed a single time. The rearrangement links TRBV3-1 (or the pseudogene TRBV3-2) to TRBJ2-7; TRBD1 might be the D (5 bases). Germline-derived CDR1 and CDR2 are LGHDT and YNNKEL (reference sequence). This CDR3 region has 16 residues. Trimming removed 0 bases from V and 5 bases from J, with 17 bases in between. As DNA, the CDR3 is TGTGCCAGCAGCCAAGATCCAGGGAACGCCTGGGACGAGCAGTACTTC. Translation gives CASSQDPGNAWDEQYF.

The V and J genes are TRBV10-3 and TRBJ1-3; 7 bases fit TRBD1. The CDR3 has 14 residues. V dropped 6 bases and J dropped 0; count of bases not matched to a gene: 2. Germline CDR1 reads ENHRY; CDR2 reads SYGVKD. This CDR3 reads CAIRGQSSGNTIYF. The CDR3 DNA reads as TGTGCCATCAGGGGACAGTCCTCTGGAAACACCATATATTTT.

The chain joins TRBV6-1 to TRBJ2-5, with D possibly matching TRBD2 (5 bases). The V and J ends lost 5 bases and 4 bases respectively, with 11 bases between them. CDR1 is MNHNS, CDR2 SASEGT, per germline. CDR3 size: 13 residues. The CDR3 reads CASSILGLETQYF. DNA for the CDR3: TGTGCCAGCAGTATACTAGGGTTAGAGACCCAGTACTTC.

The chain combines TRBV5-6 with TRBJ2-2; 7 bases agree with TRBD1. Germline lookup yields CDR1 SGHDT and CDR2 YYEEEE. V dropped 1 base and J dropped 6; count of bases not matched to a gene: 15. The CDR3 has 18 amino acids. CDR3 coding DNA: TGTGCCAGCAGCTTGAAGAGGGGGCGAGTTATGATCCCCGGGGAGCTGTTTTTT. Protein sequence: CASSLKRGRVMIPGELFF.

The genes are TRBV28 and TRBJ2-7, with 8 bases aligning to TRBD1. Looked up from germline, CDR1 is MDHEN and CDR2 is SYDVKM. V was pared by 6 bases and J by 3 bases, with 7 bases of the junction left unmatched. CDR3 length: 14 residues. The CDR3 bases are TGTGCCAGCAGATGGACAGGGCGACTCTACGAGCAGTACTTC. Translation gives CASRWTGRLYEQYF.

This clone was counted once. The V call is TRBV12-3 or TRBV12-4, the J call TRBJ2-1; D remains ambiguous. This CDR3 has 12 amino acids. Between the trimmed V and J ends, which lost 3 bases and 6 bases, there was a span of 6 bases. DNA of the CDR3: TGTGCCAGCAGTTTGGCCTTCAATGAGCAGTTCTTC. Residues: CASSLAFNEQFF.

This clone appeared many times. This chain connects TRBV11-3 to TRBJ2-1; 9 nucleotides line up with TRBD2. Germline CDR1 reads SGHNT; CDR2 reads YENEEA. The CDR3 consists of 14 residues. Trimming cost V 6 bases and J 9 bases; bases outside gene matches: 9. Here the CDR3 DNA reads TGTGCCAGCAGTTTCAAGGGACTAGCACGTGAGCAGTTCTTC. It encodes CASSFKGLAREQFF.

The V gene is TRBV28, the J gene TRBJ2-3; the D gene is possibly TRBD2 (5 bases). The germline V gene has CDR1 MDHEN and CDR2 SYDVKM. V was cut by 5 bases and J by 1 base, with 13 bases left in between. The CDR3 has 15 residues. As DNA, the CDR3 is TGTGCCAGCAGTCCTTCCCGGCGGGGCACAGATACGCAGTATTTT. Protein: CASSPSRRGTDTQYF. Full variable domain (rest looked up from reference TRBV28 and TRBJ2-3): DVKVTQSSRYLVKRTGEKVFLECVQDMDHENMFWYRQDPGLGLRLIYFSYDVKMKEKGDIPEGYSVSREKKERFSLILESASTNQTSMYLCASSPSRRGTDTQYFGPGTRLTVL.

This chain links TRBV27 with TRBJ1-1, with D maybe TRBD1 (6 bases). The CDR3 is 13 amino acids. Germline assignment: CDR1 MNHEY and CDR2 SMNVEV (reference sequence). Trimming removed 0 bases from V and 10 bases from J, with 12 bases in between. The CDR3 region has the DNA TGTGCCAGCAGTTTATCAGCAGGGGTTGGAGCTTTCTTT. The encoded protein is CASSLSAGVGAFF.

CDR3 DNA sequence: TGTGCCAGCAGTCTGACAGGGAACACCGGGGAGCTGTTTTTT. It is translated as CASSLTGNTGELFF. The rearrangement links TRBV27 to TRBJ2-2, with D possibly being TRBD1 (6 bases). The germline gives CDR1 MNHEY, CDR2 SMNVEV (reference sequence). This CDR3 region has 14 residues. V dropped 5 bases and J dropped 1 base, with 8 bases sitting between them.

This clone was found once. This chain connects TRBV5-4 to TRBJ2-7, with D perhaps TRBD1 (5 bases). CDR3 length: 15 residues. V lost 3 bases and J lost 7, with 20 bases in between. The germline V gene has CDR1 SGHNT and CDR2 YYREEE (reference sequence). CDR3 in amino acids: CASSSPGHIIREQYF. The CDR3 DNA follows: TGTGCCAGCAGCTCCCCAGGACACATTATAAGGGAGCAGTACTTC. Supplemented by reference TRBV5-4 and TRBJ2-7, the full variable domain reads ETGVTQSPTHLIKTRGQQVTLRCSSQSGHNTVSWYQQALGQGPQFIFQYYREEENGRGNFPPRFSGLQFPNYSSELNVNALELDDSALYLCASSSPGHIIREQYFGPGTRLTVT.

The chain uses TRBV10-3 and TRBJ2-2; tentatively, D is TRBD2 (5 bases). From germline, CDR1 is ENHRY and CDR2 SYGVKD. This CDR3 spans 15 amino acids. V dropped 3 bases and J dropped 7 bases, with 15 bases sitting between them. The CDR3 spells CAISDSTMLSGELFF. The CDR3 nucleotides read TGTGCCATCAGTGATTCGACTATGCTCAGCGGGGAGCTGTTTTTT.

The chain is built from TRBV28 and TRBJ2-7; TRBD2 matches 8 bases. Germline CDR1 is MDHEN and CDR2 is SYDVKM. V was clipped by 8 bases and J by 3 bases; unmatched bases: 3. This CDR3 contains 12 residues. CDR3 coding DNA: TGTGCCAGCGGCGGGAGGATCTACGAGCAGTACTTC. This translates into CASGGRIYEQYF.

The chain joins TRBV28 to TRBJ2-7; 9 nucleotides line up with TRBD2. This CDR3 region has 15 residues. CDR1 is MDHEN and CDR2 is SYDVKM in the germline V gene. Trimming at V came to 5 bases and at J to 4 bases, leaving 9 bases not matched to a gene. CDR3 in DNA: TGTGCCAGCAGTCTTAGCGGGAGTGGAGGGTACGAGCAGTACTTC. Encoded protein: CASSLSGSGGYEQYF.

The rearrangement links TRBV7-2 to TRBJ2-7, with 9 positions matching TRBD1. Trimming cost V 6 bases and J 3 bases; bases outside gene matches: 12. The germline CDR1 and CDR2 sequences are SGHTA and FQGNSA. The CDR3 has 16 residues. CDR3 loop: CASSFSTGGVVYEQYF. The CDR3 DNA reads TGTGCCAGCAGTTTCAGCACAGGGGGCGTAGTCTACGAGCAGTACTTC.